The rows below give T cell receptor beta chains drawn from one sample of a study of T cell changes during pregnancy in multiple sclerosis. The data were produced by immunoSEQ multiplex PCR, yet TCRdb's version contains in-frame clones alone and is incomplete. The sample shows 45,000 to 60,000 clones, 85% to 95% of them seen only once. The sequencing used CD4+ T cells from peripheral blood mononuclear cells, collected in the third trimester of pregnancy. Every receptor here comes from a female donor with multiple sclerosis, enrolled in a pregnancy study. Each CDR3 is given with its conserved first and last residue. The D gene is left open where the match is weak. Part of the rows lack a size; the others show once, few, many or a class for expanded clones.

D gene: -; V gene: TRBV4-1; clone size: once; J gene: TRBJ2-7; CDR3 protein: CASSQVPSGQLYEQYF; CDR3 DNA: TGCGCCAGCAGCCAAGTACCTTCGGGACAACTATACGAGCAGTACTTC
D gene: TRBD1; V gene: TRBV28; clone size: once; J gene: TRBJ1-5; CDR3 protein: CASSQPGQGNQPQHF; CDR3 DNA: TGTGCCAGCAGCCAACCGGGACAGGGGAATCAGCCCCAGCATTTT
D gene: TRBD1; V gene: TRBV7-9; clone size: -; J gene: TRBJ1-5; CDR3 protein: CASSLGTGVTPYSNQPQHF; CDR3 DNA: TGTGCCAGCAGCCTAGGGACAGGGGTCACCCCCTATAGCAATCAGCCCCAGCATTTT
D gene: -; V gene: TRBV6-6; clone size: -; J gene: TRBJ2-7; CDR3 protein: CASSSAQGLIEQYF; CDR3 DNA: TGTGCCAGCAGTAGTGCCCAGGGTCTCATCGAGCAGTACTTC
D gene: -; V gene: TRBV6-1; clone size: -; J gene: TRBJ1-2; CDR3 protein: CASSVLESSYGYTF; CDR3 DNA: TGTGCCAGCAGTGTTCTAGAATCCAGCTATGGCTACACCTTC
D gene: -; V gene: TRBV19; clone size: -; J gene: TRBJ1-1; CDR3 protein: CASSSNRDTEAFF; CDR3 DNA: TGTGCCAGTAGTAGTAACAGGGACACTGAAGCTTTCTTT
D gene: TRBD1; V gene: TRBV29-1; clone size: -; J gene: TRBJ2-7; CDR3 protein: CSAASGTGSSYEQYF; CDR3 DNA: TGCAGCGCCGCTTCCGGGACAGGGAGCTCCTACGAGCAGTACTTC
D gene: TRBD1; V gene: TRBV6-5; clone size: once; J gene: TRBJ1-4; CDR3 protein: CASSGRQGAGEKLFF; CDR3 DNA: TGTGCCTCTTCGGGGAGACAGGGGGCCGGAGAAAAACTGTTTTTT
D gene: -; V gene: TRBV10-3; clone size: -; J gene: TRBJ2-7; CDR3 protein: CAISPITGTFLF; CDR3 DNA: TGTGCCATCAGTCCAATCACCGGGACTTTTCTATTC
D gene: -; V gene: TRBV6-5; clone size: -; J gene: TRBJ1-2; CDR3 protein: CASSTGQSYGYTF; CDR3 DNA: TGTGCCAGCAGTACTGGACAGAGCTATGGCTACACCTTC
D gene: TRBD1; V gene: TRBV2; clone size: once; J gene: TRBJ2-7; CDR3 protein: CASLREPGGIDEQYF; CDR3 DNA: TGTGCCAGCCTTAGGGAACCAGGGGGCATAGACGAGCAGTACTTC
D gene: -; V gene: TRBV19; clone size: -; J gene: TRBJ1-3; CDR3 protein: CASSIRQFSGNTIYF; CDR3 DNA: TGTGCCAGTAGTATCAGACAGTTCTCTGGAAACACCATATATTTT
D gene: -; V gene: TRBV19; clone size: once; J gene: TRBJ2-5; CDR3 protein: CASSPIQAGTQYF; CDR3 DNA: TGTGCCAGTAGTCCGATTCAAGCGGGGACCCAGTACTTC
D gene: TRBD1; V gene: TRBV6-5; clone size: few; J gene: TRBJ2-7; CDR3 protein: CASRKPGTGYEQYF; CDR3 DNA: TGTGCCAGCAGAAAACCCGGGACAGGGTACGAGCAGTACTTC
D gene: -; V gene: TRBV29-1; clone size: -; J gene: TRBJ1-1; CDR3 protein: CSGETGMDTEAFF; CDR3 DNA: TGCAGCGGTGAAACAGGGATGGACACTGAAGCTTTCTTT
D gene: TRBD1; V gene: TRBV10-3; clone size: -; J gene: TRBJ1-2; CDR3 protein: CAISEQGGLNGYTF; CDR3 DNA: TGTGCCATCAGTGAACAGGGGGGCCTCAATGGCTACACCTTC
D gene: TRBD1; V gene: TRBV12-5; clone size: -; J gene: TRBJ2-1; CDR3 protein: CASGLTVTGNNEQFF; CDR3 DNA: TGTGCTAGTGGTTTGACCGTGACAGGGAACAATGAGCAGTTCTTC
D gene: -; V gene: TRBV7-9; clone size: once; J gene: TRBJ1-1; CDR3 protein: CASSLVVGVSRGAEAFF; CDR3 DNA: TGTGCCAGCAGCTTAGTGGTCGGGGTTAGCAGAGGCGCTGAAGCTTTCTTT
D gene: TRBD2; V gene: TRBV7-2; clone size: -; J gene: TRBJ2-7; CDR3 protein: CASSAGDYEQYF; CDR3 DNA: TGTGCCAGCAGCGCGGGGGACTACGAGCAGTACTTC
D gene: TRBD1; V gene: TRBV5-4; clone size: -; J gene: TRBJ1-2; CDR3 protein: CASSSGQGNYGYTF; CDR3 DNA: TGTGCCAGCAGCTCTGGACAGGGTAACTATGGCTACACCTTC